This T cell receptor beta chain was sequenced in a study of blood T cell repertoires in COVID-19 (dated by TCRdb to 2018 to 2021). For the wider study: Samples from collaborators originated in the United States, Italy and Spain and spanned both the acute and convalescent phases of COVID-19. Where HLA class I and class II types were available, the types were taken from metadata supplied by the sample provider, not from assay-based typing. A de-identified subject ID, COVID-19 status, age in years and sex were almost always included in the sample metadata. The material from the prospective study consisted of cDNA or gDNA derived from T cells, B-cell-depleted T cells, or PBMCs. The repertoires were released in a freely available public database meant as a resource for research on the immune response to SARS-CoV-2. Samples were obtained from the ongoing ImmuneRACE study (first 160 participants) and from 1,254 subjects provided by 6 global collaborators. The dataset comprised deeply sampled blood TCRbeta repertoires from subjects exposed to, actively infected with, or recovered from COVID-19.

Collaborating institutions collected whole blood in K2EDTA tubes following their own protocols. For TCRbeta analysis, collaborators shipped samples in one of three forms: frozen whole blood, isolated PBMCs, or DNA extracted from either of those sample types. Regarding this clone: Its antigen remains undetermined. Base qualities are not at hand, and no much larger clone is one base apart.

TCRbeta CDR3 regions were amplified from genomic DNA by means of the immunoSEQ Assay, a bias-controlled multiplex PCR. As for the original processing: The number of nucleated cells in each sample was estimated from the amplification of reference gene primers within the assay. Sequence reads were collapsed and filtered to measure the absolute abundance of every unique TCRbeta CDR3 rearrangement. For each sample, productive Simpson clonality was calculated as the square root of Simpson's diversity index across productive rearrangements. The table comes from immuneACCESS by way of TCRdb, which keeps in-frame sequences with V and J called. Part of the clones is missing from these tables; in studies checked, under half for an unresolved V gene and the rest for unknown reasons. For V, J and clone size, that table is used; D and trimming come from the DNA. In all, the sample holds approximately 210,000 clones, and almost 85% of those were seen once. Roughly 12% of the sample goes to the ten largest clones.

Beyond this particular receptor, the publication reports: Clinical and demographic metadata were provided uncurated, with the amount varying by source and participant.

Sequencing was done on a sample of peripheral blood. The sequence derives from a middle-aged woman with acute or convalescent COVID-19.

At the DNA level, the sequence is TGTGCCAGCAGTCGCGACCAGGGGTGGAGTGGCTACACCTTC. This translates into CASSRDQGWSGYTF. The sequence is built from TRBV27 and TRBJ1-2; tentative D gene TRBD1, with 6 bases matching. CDR1 and CDR2, per the germline V gene (reference sequence), are MNHEY and SMNVEV. At the junction V is shortened by 5 bases and J by 7 bases, with 17 bases in between. Inclusive of the bounding cysteine and phenylalanine, the CDR3 is 14 residues long. Solely the CDR3 DNA is kept, with 42 bases framed from the first base.